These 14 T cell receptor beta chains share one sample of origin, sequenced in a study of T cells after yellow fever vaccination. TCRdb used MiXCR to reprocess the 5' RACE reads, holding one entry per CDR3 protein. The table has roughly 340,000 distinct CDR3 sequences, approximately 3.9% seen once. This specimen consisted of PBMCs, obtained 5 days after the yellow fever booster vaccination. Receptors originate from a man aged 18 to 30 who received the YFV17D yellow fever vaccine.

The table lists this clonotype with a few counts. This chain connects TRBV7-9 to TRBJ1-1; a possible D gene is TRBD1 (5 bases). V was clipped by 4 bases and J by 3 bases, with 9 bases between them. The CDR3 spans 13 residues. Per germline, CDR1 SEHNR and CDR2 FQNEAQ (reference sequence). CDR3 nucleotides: TGTGCCAGCAGCTCACAGGAGGACACTGAAGCTTTCTTT. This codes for CASSSQEDTEAFF. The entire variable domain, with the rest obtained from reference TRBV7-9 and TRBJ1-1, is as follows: DTGVSQNPRHKITKRGQNVTFRCDPISEHNRLYWYRQTLGQGPEFLTYFQNEAQLEKSRLLSDRFSAERPKGSFSTLEIQRTEQGDSAMYLCASSSQEDTEAFFGQGTRLTVV.

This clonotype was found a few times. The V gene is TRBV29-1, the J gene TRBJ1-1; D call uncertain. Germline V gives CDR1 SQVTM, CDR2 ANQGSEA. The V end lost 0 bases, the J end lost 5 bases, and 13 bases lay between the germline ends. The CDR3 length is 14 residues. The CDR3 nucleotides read TGCAGCGTTGAAGAGAGCGCAGGAGGGACTGAAGCTTTCTTT. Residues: CSVEESAGGTEAFF.

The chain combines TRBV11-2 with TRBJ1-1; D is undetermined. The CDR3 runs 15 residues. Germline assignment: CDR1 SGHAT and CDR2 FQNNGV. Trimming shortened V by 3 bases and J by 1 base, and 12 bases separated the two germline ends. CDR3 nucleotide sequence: TGTGCCAGCAGCTTGGAAGGGCTCGGGAACACTGAAGCTTTCTTT. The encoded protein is CASSLEGLGNTEAFF.

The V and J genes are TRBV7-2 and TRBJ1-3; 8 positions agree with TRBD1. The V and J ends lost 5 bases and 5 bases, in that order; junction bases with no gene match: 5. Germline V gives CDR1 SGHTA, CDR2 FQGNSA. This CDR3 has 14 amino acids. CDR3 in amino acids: CASSQRQGRNTIYF. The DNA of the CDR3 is TGTGCCAGCAGCCAAAGACAGGGGCGAAACACCATATATTTT.

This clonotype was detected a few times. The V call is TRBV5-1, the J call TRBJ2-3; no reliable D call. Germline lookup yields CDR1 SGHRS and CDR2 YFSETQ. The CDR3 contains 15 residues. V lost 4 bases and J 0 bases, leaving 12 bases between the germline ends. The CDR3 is CASSLDHSSTDTQYF. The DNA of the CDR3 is TGCGCCAGCAGCCTGGACCATTCTAGCACAGATACGCAGTATTTT.

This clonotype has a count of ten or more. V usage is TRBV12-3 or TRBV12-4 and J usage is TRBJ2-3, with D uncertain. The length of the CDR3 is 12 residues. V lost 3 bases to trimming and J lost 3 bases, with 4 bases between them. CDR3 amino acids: CASSLQTDTQYF. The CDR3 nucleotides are TGTGCCAGCAGTTTGCAGACAGATACGCAGTATTTT.

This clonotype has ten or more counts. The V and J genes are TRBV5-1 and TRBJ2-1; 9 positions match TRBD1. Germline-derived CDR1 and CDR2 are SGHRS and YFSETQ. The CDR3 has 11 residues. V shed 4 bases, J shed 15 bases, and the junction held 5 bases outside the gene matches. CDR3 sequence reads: CASSPGQGSFF. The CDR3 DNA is TGCGCCAGCAGCCCCGGACAGGGGTCGTTCTTC.

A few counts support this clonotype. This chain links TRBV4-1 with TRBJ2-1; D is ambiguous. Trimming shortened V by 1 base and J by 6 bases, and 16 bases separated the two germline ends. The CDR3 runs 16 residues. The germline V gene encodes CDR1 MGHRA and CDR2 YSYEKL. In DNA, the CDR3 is TGCGCCAGCAGCCAAGCCGAGAACACGGTCGGCAATGAGCAGTTCTTC. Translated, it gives CASSQAENTVGNEQFF.

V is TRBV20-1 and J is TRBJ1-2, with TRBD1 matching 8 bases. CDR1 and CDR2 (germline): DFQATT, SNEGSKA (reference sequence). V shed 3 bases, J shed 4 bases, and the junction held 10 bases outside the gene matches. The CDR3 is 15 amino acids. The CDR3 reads CSASTNPDRAYGYTF. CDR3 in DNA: TGCAGTGCTAGCACTAACCCGGACAGGGCCTATGGCTACACCTTC.

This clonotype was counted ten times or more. The CDR3 protein is CASSRDRTRGNTEAFF. The CDR3 region has the DNA TGCGCCAGCAGCCGAGATCGGACAAGGGGCAACACTGAAGCTTTCTTT. V usage is TRBV4-1 and J usage is TRBJ1-1; possible D gene TRBD1, 5 bases. V was trimmed by 4 bases and J by 2 bases, leaving 17 bases between them. The germline CDR1 and CDR2 sequences are MGHRA and YSYEKL. The CDR3 is made up of 16 amino acids.

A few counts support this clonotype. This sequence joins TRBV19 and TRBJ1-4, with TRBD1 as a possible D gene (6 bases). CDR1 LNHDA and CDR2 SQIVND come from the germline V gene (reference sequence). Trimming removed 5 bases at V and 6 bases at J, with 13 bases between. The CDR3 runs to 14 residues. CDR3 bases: TGTGCCAGTAGTTACGACAGGATTTATGAAAAACTGTTTTTT. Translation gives CASSYDRIYEKLFF.

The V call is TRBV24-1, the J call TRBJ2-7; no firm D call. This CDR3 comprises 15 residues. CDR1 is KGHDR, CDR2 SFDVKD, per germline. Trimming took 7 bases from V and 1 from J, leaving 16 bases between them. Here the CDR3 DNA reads TGTGCCACCAGGAGTGATGATCTGGATTCCTACGAGCAGTACTTC. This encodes CATRSDDLDSYEQYF.

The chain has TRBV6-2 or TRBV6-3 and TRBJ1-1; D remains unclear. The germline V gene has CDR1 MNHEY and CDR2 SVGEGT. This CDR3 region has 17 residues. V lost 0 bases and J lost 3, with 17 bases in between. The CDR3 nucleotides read TGTGCCAGCAGTTACTCTTCAGGACGCGCCATGTACACTGAAGCTTTCTTT. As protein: CASSYSSGRAMYTEAFF.

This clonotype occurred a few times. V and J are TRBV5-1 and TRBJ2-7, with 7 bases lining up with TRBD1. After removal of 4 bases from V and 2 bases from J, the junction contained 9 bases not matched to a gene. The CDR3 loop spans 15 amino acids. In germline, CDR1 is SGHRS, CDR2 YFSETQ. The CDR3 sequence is CASSPAPGTAYEQYV. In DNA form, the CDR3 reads TGCGCCAGCAGCCCTGCCCCCGGGACAGCCTACGAGCAGTACGTC.